The 26 T cell receptor beta chains below were found in one sample sequenced in a study of blood T cell repertoires in COVID-19. The method was immunoSEQ multiplex PCR; TCRdb's version includes in-frame clones alone and lacks a portion of them. The sample gives 200,000 or so clones, about 88% of which show up once; roughly a sixth is in the top ten. Sequences were obtained from peripheral blood. These TCRs come from a man aged 50 to 59 with COVID-19, enrolled during active disease.

The count of this clone is one. The chain has TRBV6-5 and TRBJ1-6; a possible D gene is TRBD1 (5 bases). The germline V and J ends were trimmed by 4 bases and 8 bases, with 9 bases remaining between them. The germline V gene has CDR1 MNHEY and CDR2 SVGAGI. The CDR3 has 13 amino acids. The CDR3 nucleotides read TGTGCCAGCAGTTGGGGGGGGGATTCACCCCTCCACTTT. Translation: CASSWGGDSPLHF.

The chain employs TRBV5-1 and TRBJ2-1; D perhaps matches TRBD2 (6 bases). This CDR3 spans 18 amino acids. V was trimmed by 0 bases and J by 4 bases, leaving 20 bases between them. Germline V gives CDR1 SGHRS, CDR2 YFSETQ. CDR3 in amino acids: CASSLDPSGTSSYNEQFF. DNA of the CDR3: TGCGCCAGCAGCTTGGACCCGTCGGGCACTAGCAGTTACAATGAGCAGTTCTTC.

V is TRBV6-5 and J is TRBJ1-4; D not resolved. The V end lost 8 bases, the J end lost 7 bases, and 14 bases lay between the germline ends. Germline V gives CDR1 MNHEY, CDR2 SVGAGI. The CDR3 has 13 residues. CDR3: CASVGERGEKLFF. CDR3 coding DNA: TGTGCCAGCGTTGGGGAGCGGGGTGAAAAACTGTTTTTT.

The chain carries TRBV6-5 and TRBJ2-2; 8 nucleotides line up with TRBD2. J was trimmed by 9 bases and V by 6 bases; bases with no gene match: 12. The CDR3 has 15 amino acids. CDR1 and CDR2 from the germline V gene are MNHEY and SVGAGI. CDR3 bases: TGTGCCAGCAGCCCCGGGGGGGCGGGGGTACGGGAGCTGTTTTTT. Its translation: CASSPGGAGVRELFF.

This rearrangement joins TRBV3-1 (or the pseudogene TRBV3-2) to TRBJ1-6; D gene uncertain. CDR1 and CDR2 (germline): LGHDT, YNNKEL (reference sequence). CDR3 length: 13 amino acids. V lost 0 bases to trimming and J lost 10 bases, with 7 bases between them. CDR3 in DNA: TGTGCCAGCAGCCAAGATGTGACATCACCCCTCCACTTT. Translated, it gives CASSQDVTSPLHF.

The rearrangement joins TRBV7-2 to TRBJ2-7, with a tentative D call TRBD1 (6 bases). V was pared by 4 bases and J by 2 bases, with 12 bases between. This CDR3 has 14 amino acids. Germline CDR1 is SGHTA and CDR2 is FQGNSA. The CDR3: CASSSRQEAYEQYF. CDR3 nucleotide sequence: TGTGCCAGCAGCTCCCGACAGGAAGCCTACGAGCAGTACTTC.

Comments on this clone: Compared with germline, one end of the junction differs, possibly owing to a read error. The chain joins TRBV4-1 to TRBJ1-6; the match to TRBD1 covers 10 bases. Germline V gives CDR1 MGHRA, CDR2 YSYEKL. This CDR3 has 13 amino acids. CDR3 amino acids: CASSQIPGQGISF. The CDR3 bases are TGCGCCAGCAGCCAAATACCGGGACAGGGGATTTCGTTT.

The chain links TRBV19 to TRBJ2-7; weak D call: TRBD1 (6 bases). CDR1 is LNHDA and CDR2 is SQIVND in the germline V gene (reference sequence). V was shortened by 6 bases and J by 1 base, with 7 bases between the two germline ends. The CDR3 extends over 12 amino acids. CDR3 nucleotides: TGTGCCAGTAGCGGACAGTCCTACGAGCAGTACTTC. As protein: CASSGQSYEQYF. Based on the CDR3 plus reference TRBV19 and TRBJ2-7, the full variable domain is DGGITQSPKYLFRKEGQNVTLSCEQNLNHDAMYWYRQDPGQGLRLIYYSQIVNDFQKGDIAEGYSVSREKKESFPLTVTSAQKNPTAFYLCASSGQSYEQYFGPGTRLTVT.

CDR3 amino acids: CASSRRTGFANTGELFF. The CDR3, as DNA: TGTGCCAGCAGCCGACGGACAGGGTTCGCGAACACCGGGGAGCTGTTTTTT. The chain links TRBV5-5 to TRBJ2-2; TRBD1 agrees at 8 bases. V shed 4 bases and J 0 bases; nucleotides not matched to a gene: 8. Germline V gene lookup returns CDR1 SGHKS and CDR2 YYEKEE (reference sequence). The CDR3 is 17 residues long.

V gene TRBV11-1 combines with J gene TRBJ2-1; 7 positions match TRBD1. V trimming: 1 base; J trimming: 9 bases; junction bases outside the gene matches: 6. Per the germline V gene, CDR1 is SGHAT and CDR2 is FQDESV (reference sequence). The CDR3 loop spans 14 amino acids. In DNA form, the CDR3 reads TGTGCCAGCAGCTTAGACAGGGGAGAGAGTGAGCAGTTCTTC. It is translated as CASSLDRGESEQFF.

The chain carries TRBV7-9 and TRBJ2-7, with 8 bases lining up with TRBD2. CDR3 size: 13 residues. The germline V gene encodes CDR1 SEHNR and CDR2 FQNEAQ (reference sequence). V was clipped by 7 bases and J by 7 bases; unmatched bases: 9. The CDR3 nucleotides read TGTGCCAGCAATGGCGGGGGGAGCGAAGAGCAGTACTTC. Residues: CASNGGGSEEQYF.

The chain employs TRBV5-4 and TRBJ2-5, with D tentatively TRBD2 (5 bases). The length of the CDR3 is 14 residues. V was cut by 3 bases and J by 5 bases, with 14 bases left in between. CDR1 SGHNT and CDR2 YYREEE come from the germline V gene (reference sequence). The CDR3 loop is CASSSREGGETQYF. CDR3 nucleotides: TGTGCCAGCAGCTCCCGCGAGGGTGGCGAGACCCAGTACTTC.

This clone was found once. The V and J genes are TRBV5-6 and TRBJ1-5; D is unclear. This CDR3 is 17 amino acids long. V was pared by 0 bases and J by 1 base, with 14 bases between. The germline V gene has CDR1 SGHDT and CDR2 YYEEEE. Written as DNA, the CDR3 is TGTGCCAGCAGCTTGGCCGAGGTGGGTCGGAGCAATCAGCCCCAGCATTTT. Amino acids: CASSLAEVGRSNQPQHF. Full variable domain (rest looked up from reference TRBV5-6 and TRBJ1-5): DAGVTQSPTHLIKTRGQQVTLRCSPKSGHDTVSWYQQALGQGPQFIFQYYEEEERQRGNFPDRFSGHQFPNYSSELNVNALLLGDSALYLCASSLAEVGRSNQPQHFGDGTRLSIL.

This clone was detected only a few times. This sequence joins TRBV18 and TRBJ2-1; 9 bases are a match to TRBD2. The CDR3 has 15 residues. V dropped 3 bases and J dropped 6; count of bases not matched to a gene: 6. Germline V CDR1 and CDR2: KGHSH, LQKENI. CDR3 residues: CASSPLAGRFNEQFF. CDR3 in DNA: TGTGCCAGCTCACCTCTAGCGGGACGGTTCAATGAGCAGTTCTTC. Full variable domain (missing parts from reference TRBV18 and TRBJ2-1): NAGVMQNPRHLVRRRGQEARLRCSPMKGHSHVYWYRQLPEEGLKFMVYLQKENIIDESGMPKERFSAEFPKEGPSILRIQQVVRGDSAAYFCASSPLAGRFNEQFFGPGTRLTVL.

The CDR3 nucleotides are TGTGCCAGCAGCGTAGGGGATAGCGGGGGTTTGGAGACCCAGTACTTC. It codes for CASSVGDSGGLETQYF. The gene calls are TRBV9 and TRBJ2-5; 9 bases fit TRBD2. CDR3 size: 16 residues. J lost 5 bases, V lost 0 bases, and 8 bases had no gene match. The germline CDR1 and CDR2 sequences are SGDLS and YYNGEE.

The chain carries TRBV6-4 and TRBJ2-1; 9 bases map to TRBD2. The germline gives CDR1 MRHNA, CDR2 SNTAGT. This CDR3 comprises 15 residues. The V and J ends lost 4 bases and 13 bases, in that order; junction bases with no gene match: 14. CDR3 sequence reads: CASSVGVAGVGEQFF. CDR3 DNA: TGTGCCAGCAGTGTGGGGGTAGCGGGAGTTGGAGAACAGTTCTTC.

The chain links TRBV5-1 to TRBJ2-6, with 8 bases aligning to TRBD1. CDR3 length: 16 residues. Trimming took 2 bases from V and 0 from J; bases not matched to a gene: 1. Germline V gene sequence: CDR1 SGHRS, CDR2 YFSETQ. The CDR3: CASSLTGGSGANVLTF. In nucleotides, the CDR3 is TGCGCCAGCAGCTTAACAGGGGGCTCTGGGGCCAACGTCCTGACTTTC.

The V gene is TRBV11-2, the J gene TRBJ2-7, with D possibly matching TRBD1 (5 bases). Trimming stripped 5 bases from V and 6 bases from J, with 17 bases between. The length of the CDR3 is 14 residues. Germline assignment: CDR1 SGHAT and CDR2 FQNNGV. The CDR3 nucleotides read TGTGCCAGCAGCCGGCAGGACACCCTCGCCGAGCAGTACTTC. Encoded protein: CASSRQDTLAEQYF. The entire variable domain, with the rest obtained from reference TRBV11-2 and TRBJ2-7, is as follows: EAGVAQSPRYKIIEKRQSVAFWCNPISGHATLYWYQQILGQGPKLLIQFQNNGVVDDSQLPKDRFSAERLKGVDSTLKIQPAKLEDSAVYLCASSRQDTLAEQYFGPGTRLTVT.

The V call is TRBV9, the J call TRBJ1-1, with TRBD1 matching 7 bases. CDR1 SGDLS and CDR2 YYNGEE come from the germline V gene. The CDR3 runs 15 residues. Trimming took 0 bases from V and 7 from J; bases not matched to a gene: 9. The CDR3 bases are TGTGCCAGCAGCGTAGGGGGCAGGGGGAACGGTGAAGCTTTCTTT. Its protein is CASSVGGRGNGEAFF.

The rearrangement uses TRBV3-1 (or the pseudogene TRBV3-2) and TRBJ2-1; 7 nucleotides agree with TRBD1. Trimming removed 2 bases from V and 4 bases from J; junction bases left unmatched: 2. The germline V gene has CDR1 LGHDT and CDR2 YNNKEL (reference sequence). This CDR3 spans 14 amino acids. The CDR3 protein is CASSQTGQYNEQFF. The CDR3 DNA reads TGTGCCAGCAGCCAAACGGGACAGTACAATGAGCAGTTCTTC.

The rearrangement joins TRBV5-6 to TRBJ2-7, with 7 bases lining up with TRBD2. The CDR3 runs 15 residues. The trim removed 4 bases at V and 4 bases at J, leaving 11 bases unmatched. Per the germline V gene, CDR1 is SGHDT and CDR2 is YYEEEE. The CDR3 bases are TGTGCCAGCAGCCTCTCAGGACTAGTATCTTACGAGCAGTACTTC. It is translated as CASSLSGLVSYEQYF.

The rearrangement uses TRBV2 and TRBJ2-2; 7 nucleotides align to TRBD1. The CDR3 loop spans 16 amino acids. The germline gives CDR1 SNHLY, CDR2 FYNNEI. V lost 2 bases and J lost 6; bases outside the gene matches: 9. The CDR3 protein is CASSEPPLTGPGELFF. The CDR3 DNA reads as TGTGCCAGCAGTGAACCCCCCCTGACAGGGCCCGGGGAGCTGTTTTTT.

This clone was found once. V and J are TRBV18 and TRBJ1-2, with D tentatively TRBD1 (5 bases). Trimming cost V 3 bases and J 6 bases, with 11 bases left between them. Germline values: CDR1 KGHSH, CDR2 LQKENI. The CDR3 has 13 amino acids. DNA of the CDR3: TGTGCCAGCTCACCCCTGGGGGGGAATGGCTACACCTTC. Amino acids: CASSPLGGNGYTF.

The chain carries TRBV15 and TRBJ1-1, with 8 bases lining up with TRBD1. This CDR3 spans 16 amino acids. The germline gives CDR1 LNHNV, CDR2 YYDKDF (reference sequence). J was trimmed by 1 base and V by 0 bases; bases with no gene match: 4. The CDR3 DNA follows: TGTGCCACCAGCAGAGACCAGGGGGCTGGGAACACTGAAGCTTTCTTT. It is translated as CATSRDQGAGNTEAFF.

This clone was detected once. The rearrangement joins TRBV7-8 to TRBJ2-1; TRBD1 might be the D (6 bases). Germline V lookup: CDR1 SGHVS, CDR2 FQNEAQ. V gave up 3 bases and J gave up 9 bases, with 9 bases separating them. The CDR3 is 12 amino acids. CDR3 nucleotide sequence: TGTGCCAGCAGCTTGCAGGGGCTTGAGCAGTTCTTC. Residues: CASSLQGLEQFF.

V gene TRBV7-9 combines with J gene TRBJ1-1, with 8 bases that match TRBD1. Trimming removed 2 bases from V and 1 base from J; junction bases left unmatched: 3. The CDR3 has 15 amino acids. Germline values: CDR1 SEHNR, CDR2 FQNEAQ (reference sequence). The DNA of the CDR3 is TGTGCCAGCAGCTTATGGACAGGGACGAACACTGAAGCTTTCTTT. As protein: CASSLWTGTNTEAFF.